Below are 30 T cell receptor beta chains sequenced from a single sample in a study of cytomegalovirus exposure and HLA in healthy donors. The PCR contained 60 Vbeta and 13 Jbeta primers. Data came from immunoSEQ multiplex PCR; TCRdb stores just in-frame clones and leaves some out. The table includes about 200,000 clones, around four fifths detected once. The specimen sequenced was PBMCs. The receptors originated from a woman between 40 and 50 years old in good health and CMV-seronegative.

The count of this clone is one. This rearrangement joins TRBV29-1 to TRBJ2-1; no clear D gene. V dropped 4 bases and J dropped 2 bases, with 9 bases sitting between them. This CDR3 is built from 13 residues. The germline CDR1 and CDR2 sequences are SQVTM and ANQGSEA. The CDR3: CSVGVSAYNEQFF. The CDR3 DNA follows: TGCAGCGTTGGGGTGAGCGCCTACAATGAGCAGTTCTTC.

CDR3 sequence: CASRLQMNTEAFF. The CDR3, as DNA: TGTGCCAGCAGGCTTCAGATGAACACTGAAGCTTTCTTT. The chain joins TRBV2 to TRBJ1-1, with D uncertain. This CDR3 contains 13 residues. Trimming left V 6 bases short and J 0 bases short, with 8 bases between. In germline, CDR1 is SNHLY, CDR2 FYNNEI.

The V and J genes are TRBV21-1 and TRBJ2-5; the table calls TRBD1, which could not be checked here. TRBV21-1 has pseudogene status. This CDR3 comprises 16 residues. The CDR3 nucleotides are TGTGCCAGCAGCAGTCACCGGGACAGAAAACAAGAGACCCAGTACTTC. This translates into CASSSHRDRKQETQYF.

The chain employs TRBV27 and TRBJ1-5, with 7 nucleotides matching TRBD1. V dropped 4 bases and J dropped 3; count of bases not matched to a gene: 3. Germline CDR1 is MNHEY and CDR2 is SMNVEV (reference sequence). The CDR3 extends over 14 amino acids. This chain's CDR3 is CASSSGGNNQPQHF. DNA for the CDR3: TGTGCCAGCAGTTCAGGGGGAAACAATCAGCCCCAGCATTTT.

A single count supports this clone. The chain combines TRBV5-5 with TRBJ2-5, with D perhaps matching TRBD2 (6 bases). This CDR3 spans 16 amino acids. CDR1 is SGHKS, CDR2 YYEKEE, per germline (reference sequence). Between the trimmed V and J ends, which lost 1 base and 5 bases, there was a span of 18 bases. CDR3 region: CASSLIVGGVTETQYF. CDR3 DNA sequence: TGTGCCAGCAGCTTGATCGTCGGGGGTGTTACGGAGACCCAGTACTTC.

This chain joins TRBV9 and TRBJ1-1, with D tentatively TRBD1 (5 bases). Germline V gene lookup returns CDR1 SGDLS and CDR2 YYNGEE. V was clipped by 2 bases and J by 3 bases, with 14 bases between them. The CDR3 is 15 residues long. CDR3 in DNA: TGTGCCAGCAGCGTCGGGAGGGGCTGGGACACTGAAGCTTTCTTT. It translates to CASSVGRGWDTEAFF.

This chain links TRBV7-8 with TRBJ1-2, with TRBD1 identical over 9 bases. V lost 2 bases to trimming and J lost 7 bases; unmatched junction nucleotides: 8. Germline CDR1 SGHVS, CDR2 FQNEAQ. The CDR3 consists of 15 residues. CDR3 coding DNA: TGTGCCAGCAGCTTAACTGGACAGGGGATGAGTGGCTACACCTTC. Translation: CASSLTGQGMSGYTF.

The rearrangement links TRBV5-8 to TRBJ1-5; D call uncertain. The CDR3 is made up of 11 amino acids. Trimming took 5 bases from V and 8 from J, leaving 8 bases between them. Germline V gene sequence: CDR1 SGHTS, CDR2 YDEGEE. The CDR3, as DNA: TGTGCCAGCAGTCTCACAGAGCCCCAGCATTTT. Translation gives CASSLTEPQHF.

This clone came up once. V usage is TRBV4-2 and J usage is TRBJ2-1; D perhaps matches TRBD2 (5 bases). V shed 0 bases and J shed 4 bases, with 22 bases lying between them. The CDR3 sequence is 19 residues long. Germline V gene sequence: CDR1 LGHNA, CDR2 YNFKEQ. The CDR3 sequence is CASSQDPFVATITYNEQFF. CDR3 DNA: TGTGCCAGCAGCCAAGATCCTTTCGTAGCGACCATCACTTACAATGAGCAGTTCTTC.

V usage is TRBV5-4 and J usage is TRBJ2-5, with D tentatively TRBD1 (5 bases). This CDR3 has 12 residues. The V gene lost 7 bases and the J gene lost 1 base, with 8 bases spanning the gap. Looked up from germline, CDR1 is SGHNT and CDR2 is YYREEE (reference sequence). The CDR3 region is CASGASQETQYF. DNA of the CDR3: TGTGCCAGCGGGGCTAGCCAAGAGACCCAGTACTTC. The entire variable domain, with the rest obtained from reference TRBV5-4 and TRBJ2-5, is as follows: ETGVTQSPTHLIKTRGQQVTLRCSSQSGHNTVSWYQQALGQGPQFIFQYYREEENGRGNFPPRFSGLQFPNYSSELNVNALELDDSALYLCASGASQETQYFGPGTRLLVL.

V is TRBV5-6 and J is TRBJ1-4; 7 nucleotides match TRBD1. After removal of 3 bases from V and 8 bases from J, the junction contained 7 bases not matched to a gene. Germline V lookup: CDR1 SGHDT, CDR2 YYEEEE. There are 14 residues in the CDR3. The CDR3 nucleotides read TGTGCCAGCAGCTCTGGGACAGTCGGCGAAAAACTGTTTTTT. Its translation: CASSSGTVGEKLFF.

V and J are TRBV1 and TRBJ2-2; the D call TRBD2 from the table was never checked on the DNA. TRBV1 is recorded as a pseudogene. This CDR3 has 15 amino acids. The CDR3 DNA reads as TGCACCAGCATCGGGGGGAGTATCGACACCGGGGAGCTGTTTTTT. This sequence encodes CTSIGGSIDTGELFF.

The chain is built from TRBV6-5 and TRBJ1-5, with TRBD1 identical over 10 bases. The length of the CDR3 is 15 residues. Germline lookup yields CDR1 MNHEY and CDR2 SVGAGI. V trimming: 4 bases; J trimming: 1 base; junction bases outside the gene matches: 1. For the CDR3, the DNA is TGTGCCAGCAGTTGGGGACAGGGGAGCAATCAGCCCCAGCATTTT. This encodes CASSWGQGSNQPQHF.

The chain links TRBV5-4 to TRBJ2-2; D might be TRBD2 (6 bases). This CDR3 region has 14 residues. The germline V gene has CDR1 SGHNT and CDR2 YYREEE (reference sequence). Trimming stripped 3 bases from V and 2 bases from J, with 8 bases between. The CDR3 DNA reads as TGTGCCAGCAGCTCAGGACTAAACACCGGGGAGCTGTTTTTT. It is translated as CASSSGLNTGELFF.

The gene calls are TRBV2 and TRBJ1-2; TRBD1 aligns across 10 bases. The germline V gene encodes CDR1 SNHLY and CDR2 FYNNEI. The CDR3 is 14 residues long. J was trimmed by 4 bases and V by 3 bases; bases with no gene match: 2. CDR3 sequence (DNA): TGTGCCAGCAGTGACGGGACAGGGGTCTATGGCTACACCTTC. It specifies CASSDGTGVYGYTF.

This clone was detected a few times. The chain uses TRBV27 and TRBJ2-1, with TRBD2 matching over 8 bases. CDR3 length: 15 amino acids. J was trimmed by 8 bases and V by 2 bases; bases with no gene match: 8. Per germline, CDR1 MNHEY and CDR2 SMNVEV (reference sequence). As DNA, the CDR3 is TGTGCCAGCAGTTTACGGGGGGGTTTGGCCCATGAGCAGTTCTTC. Translation gives CASSLRGGLAHEQFF.

The chain links TRBV9 to TRBJ2-1; TRBD2 matches 10 bases. Germline loops: CDR1 SGDLS, CDR2 YYNGEE. Germline trimming cut 6 bases from V and 6 bases from J; bases unmatched to any gene: 9. This CDR3 contains 15 residues. The CDR3 here is CASTGLAGGFNEQFF. The CDR3 DNA reads TGTGCCAGCACCGGATTAGCGGGAGGATTCAATGAGCAGTTCTTC.

This chain links TRBV7-9 with TRBJ2-7; D uncertain. This CDR3 comprises 13 residues. Germline V CDR1 and CDR2: SEHNR, FQNEAQ (reference sequence). Trimming left V 5 bases short and J 4 bases short, with 12 bases between. CDR3 sequence reads: CASSRPSSYEQYF. For the CDR3, the DNA is TGTGCCAGCAGCCGACCCTCTAGTTACGAGCAGTACTTC.

The chain uses TRBV28 and TRBJ1-1, with a tentative D call TRBD1 (6 bases). This CDR3 is built from 13 residues. Germline CDR1 MDHEN, CDR2 SYDVKM. Trimming shortened V by 6 bases and J by 4 bases, and 12 bases separated the two germline ends. The CDR3 bases are TGTGCCAGCAGATTCCCAGGGGTCACTGAAGCTTTCTTT. It is translated as CASRFPGVTEAFF.

The chain has TRBV18 and TRBJ1-2; D is perhaps TRBD1 (5 bases). Germline V gene sequence: CDR1 KGHSH, CDR2 LQKENI. The ends were cut back, 2 bases at V and 4 bases at J, with 14 bases in the middle. This CDR3 contains 15 residues. DNA for the CDR3: TGTGCCAGCTCACCAGGAGGGGCGGCCGGCTATGGCTACACCTTC. The encoded protein is CASSPGGAAGYGYTF. Together with reference TRBV18 and TRBJ1-2, the CDR3 gives the full variable domain: NAGVMQNPRHLVRRRGQEARLRCSPMKGHSHVYWYRQLPEEGLKFMVYLQKENIIDESGMPKERFSAEFPKEGPSILRIQQVVRGDSAAYFCASSPGGAAGYGYTFGSGTRLTVV.

The chain is built from TRBV30 and TRBJ1-2; perhaps TRBD1 as D (5 bases). Trimming cost V 0 bases and J 6 bases, with 14 bases left between them. The CDR3 contains 14 residues. Germline V gene lookup returns CDR1 GTSNPN and CDR2 SVGIG (reference sequence). The CDR3 DNA sequence: TGTGCCTGGAGTGTAGGCAGGGCTATGAATGGCTACACCTTC. Protein: CAWSVGRAMNGYTF. Full variable domain (remainder filled in from reference TRBV30 and TRBJ1-2): SQTIHQWPATLVQPVGSPLSLECTVEGTSNPNLYWYRQAAGRGLQLLFYSVGIGQISSEVPQNLSASRPQDRQFILSSKKLLLSDSGFYLCAWSVGRAMNGYTFGSGTRLTVV.

The CDR3 is CASRSGVRTEAFF. CDR3 nucleotides: TGTGCCAGCAGGTCAGGGGTTAGGACTGAAGCTTTCTTT. The chain combines TRBV28 with TRBJ1-1; weak D call: TRBD1 (6 bases). Germline V CDR1 and CDR2: MDHEN, SYDVKM. The CDR3 extends over 13 amino acids. The ends were cut back, 6 bases at V and 5 bases at J, with 13 bases in the middle.

The chain combines TRBV5-1 with TRBJ1-1, with D possibly being TRBD1 (6 bases). The CDR3 has 12 residues. The ends were cut back, 0 bases at V and 10 bases at J, with 10 bases in the middle. Per germline, CDR1 SGHRS and CDR2 YFSETQ. For the CDR3, the DNA is TGCGCCAGCAGCTTGGAAGGGGGGGGAGCTTTCTTT. It translates to CASSLEGGGAFF.

This clone showed up just a few times. The genes are TRBV9 and TRBJ2-5, with D possibly matching TRBD1 (6 bases). There are 14 residues in the CDR3. Trimming cost V 1 base and J 5 bases, with 12 bases left between them. Germline CDR1 and CDR2: SGDLS and YYNGEE. The CDR3 bases are TGTGCCAGCAGCGTACTGGACAGATCCGAGACCCAGTACTTC. It is translated as CASSVLDRSETQYF.

This clone was detected only once. Other DNA sequences from this sample encode an identical CDR3 as well. As DNA, the CDR3 is TGTGCCAGCTCACCGAGGCGAGAGACCCAGTACTTC. It specifies CASSPRRETQYF. This chain connects TRBV18 to TRBJ2-5; no definite D call. The germline V gene encodes CDR1 KGHSH and CDR2 LQKENI. V lost 3 bases to trimming and J lost 4 bases, with 6 bases between them. CDR3 size: 12 residues.

The J gene is TRBJ1-2, the V gene TRBV5-1; D possibly corresponds to TRBD1 (5 bases). With 1 base removed from V and 8 bases from J, the gap between germline ends came to 12 bases. The V gene's germline CDR1 is SGHRS and CDR2 YFSETQ. The length of the CDR3 is 13 residues. CDR3 amino acids: CASSLMGGEGYTF. As DNA, the CDR3 is TGCGCCAGCAGCTTGATGGGGGGTGAAGGCTACACCTTC.

CDR3 DNA: TGTGCCAGCTCACCAAGACAGGGGGCCAACTACGAGCAGTACTTC. It yields the protein CASSPRQGANYEQYF. This chain joins TRBV18 and TRBJ2-7; 10 nucleotides line up with TRBD1. The trim removed 2 bases at V and 3 bases at J, leaving 4 bases unmatched. The CDR3 extends over 15 amino acids. Germline V gene sequence: CDR1 KGHSH, CDR2 LQKENI.

This CDR3 reads CASSLRTSGRARYEQYF. The CDR3 DNA reads as TGTGCCAGCAGCCTGAGGACTAGCGGGAGGGCCAGGTACGAGCAGTACTTC. This chain links TRBV14 with TRBJ2-7; TRBD2 matches at 15 bases. Germline V gives CDR1 SGHDN, CDR2 FVKESK. Losses at the gene ends were 4 bases for V and 4 bases for J; bases not matched to a gene: 8. This CDR3 is 17 amino acids long.

This chain connects TRBV10-3 to TRBJ2-7, with D possibly matching TRBD2 (7 bases). The CDR3 loop spans 15 amino acids. With 2 bases removed from V and 0 bases from J, the gap between germline ends came to 11 bases. Per germline, CDR1 ENHRY and CDR2 SYGVKD. The DNA for the CDR3 is TGTGCCATCAGTGAGGGGGGGGGCAGCTCCTACGAGCAGTACTTC. Its translation is CAISEGGGSSYEQYF.

The rearrangement links TRBV2 to TRBJ2-1, with 7 bases lining up with TRBD2. With 6 bases clipped from V and 2 bases from J, the junction kept 4 bases outside the gene matches. Looked up from germline, CDR1 is SNHLY and CDR2 is FYNNEI. This CDR3 region has 14 residues. The CDR3 reads CASRPRETYNEQFF. CDR3 nucleotide sequence: TGTGCCAGCAGGCCGCGGGAGACCTACAATGAGCAGTTCTTC.